This T cell receptor (beta chain) was obtained from a study of T cells after posttransplantation cyclophosphamide. The assay was immunoSEQ multiplex PCR, and TCRdb's table has in-frame clones only and misses some. Recorded here are about 5,000 clones, with no singletons, and the ten leading clones hold 25%. V was pared by 1 base and J by 5 bases, with 11 bases between. Germline V gives CDR1 SGHTA, CDR2 FQGNSA. The CDR3 is 14 residues long. Treatment was busulfan-fludarabine conditioning, a marrow graft, and cyclophosphamide on days +3 and +4. This chain joins TRBV7-2 and TRBJ2-5; perhaps TRBD1 as D (5 bases). The clonotype was recovered from a male patient aged 55-69 years who received an allogeneic stem cell transplant from a related donor, was CMV-positive, and had no GVHD. These T cells may partly come from the graft donor. Material: PBMCs, obtained after allogeneic stem cell transplant with posttransplant cyclophosphamide. This chain's CDR3 is CASSLVAGLETQYF. Written as DNA, the CDR3 is TGTGCCAGCAGCTTAGTAGCAGGGTTGGAGACCCAGTACTTC. Combining the CDR3 with reference TRBV7-2 and TRBJ2-5 gives the whole variable domain GAGVSQSPSNKVTEKGKDVELRCDPISGHTALYWYRQSLGQGLEFLIYFQGNSAPDKSGLPSDRFSAERTGGSVSTLTIQRTQQEDSAVYLCASSLVAGLETQYFGPGTRLLVL.